Below are 24 T cell receptor beta chains sequenced from a single sample in a study of shared clonotypes between healthy human individuals. Only in-frame clones appear in the TCRdb table, and some are missing; sequencing was by immunoSEQ multiplex PCR. The data contain roughly 770,000 clones, about 96% of them singletons. Naive CD8 isolation took CD45RO-negative cells positively selected for CCR7 and excluded terminally differentiated effector memory CD45RA+ cells. The sample taken for sequencing was naive CD8+ T cells sorted from blood. All receptors come from a young man in good health.

The rearrangement joins TRBV7-9 to TRBJ2-7; tentative D call: TRBD1 (5 bases). V was pared by 5 bases and J by 1 base, with 12 bases between. The CDR3 runs to 14 residues. Germline lookup yields CDR1 SEHNR and CDR2 FQNEAQ (reference sequence). The CDR3 is CASSPKGKSYEQYF. The CDR3 DNA follows: TGTGCCAGCAGCCCAAAGGGGAAGTCCTACGAGCAGTACTTC.

This clone came up once. The chain is built from TRBV7-9 and TRBJ2-7, with D perhaps TRBD1 (6 bases). V lost 4 bases, J lost 2 bases, and 15 bases lay in between. Germline V gives CDR1 SEHNR, CDR2 FQNEAQ (reference sequence). The CDR3 has 15 residues. The CDR3 spells CASSYPGTPAYEQYF. CDR3 nucleotides: TGTGCCAGCAGCTATCCCGGGACACCAGCCTACGAGCAGTACTTC. The full variable domain, with the rest looked up from reference TRBV7-9 and TRBJ2-7, is DTGVSQNPRHKITKRGQNVTFRCDPISEHNRLYWYRQTLGQGPEFLTYFQNEAQLEKSRLLSDRFSAERPKGSFSTLEIQRTEQGDSAMYLCASSYPGTPAYEQYFGPGTRLTVT.

CDR3 nucleotide sequence: TGCAGCGTTGACTCCCAGGGAGAGACCGGGGAGCTGTTTTTT. Protein sequence: CSVDSQGETGELFF. The chain joins TRBV29-1 to TRBJ2-2; perhaps D is TRBD1 or TRBD2 (5 bases each). Germline V gene sequence: CDR1 SQVTM, CDR2 ANQGSEA. V was cut by 3 bases and J by 5 bases, with 13 bases left in between. The CDR3 length is 14 residues.

The chain employs TRBV25-1 and TRBJ1-2, with TRBD1 as a possible D gene (5 bases). V was trimmed by 4 bases and J by 8 bases, leaving 14 bases between them. This CDR3 has 13 residues. Germline assignment: CDR1 MGHDK and CDR2 SYGVNS. DNA of the CDR3: TGTGCCAGCAGTGGGTTCAGGGTAGAGGGCTACACCTTC. This codes for CASSGFRVEGYTF.

The chain employs TRBV29-1 and TRBJ2-3; 10 positions agree with TRBD2. From germline, CDR1 is SQVTM and CDR2 ANQGSEA. This CDR3 contains 16 residues. V lost 1 base and J lost 5; bases outside the gene matches: 9. CDR3 sequence reads: CSVEVLSGRAVDTQYF. CDR3 in DNA: TGCAGCGTTGAAGTTCTGAGCGGGAGGGCCGTAGATACGCAGTATTTT.

The J gene is TRBJ2-7, the V gene TRBV11-2, with TRBD1 matching 9 bases. Trimming removed 4 bases from V and 2 bases from J; junction bases left unmatched: 6. The germline V gene encodes CDR1 SGHAT and CDR2 FQNNGV. The CDR3 is made up of 15 amino acids. CDR3 loop: CASSSRDRGTYEQYF. For the CDR3, the DNA is TGTGCCAGCAGCTCCAGAGACAGGGGGACCTACGAGCAGTACTTC.

This chain uses TRBV6-5 with TRBJ2-5; TRBD2 matches 10 bases. The CDR3 loop spans 16 amino acids. V gave up 2 bases and J gave up 0 bases; unmatched junction bases: 3. The germline CDR1 and CDR2 sequences are MNHEY and SVGAGI. Written as DNA, the CDR3 is TGTGCCAGCAGTTACGATAGCGGGGGGTACCAAGAGACCCAGTACTTC. As protein: CASSYDSGGYQETQYF.

The V and J genes are TRBV29-1 and TRBJ2-3; maybe TRBD1 (6 bases). Per germline, CDR1 SQVTM and CDR2 ANQGSEA. The CDR3 has 13 amino acids. The V end lost 4 bases, the J end lost 4 bases, and 12 bases lay between the germline ends. The CDR3 is CSVVEQGPDTQYF. The CDR3 nucleotides are TGCAGCGTTGTGGAACAGGGTCCAGATACGCAGTATTTT.

J is TRBJ2-3 and V is TRBV13; TRBD1 or TRBD2 may be the D gene (7 bases each). CDR1 PRHDT and CDR2 FYEKMQ come from the germline V gene (reference sequence). CDR3 size: 17 residues. Trimming pared 4 bases from V and 5 bases from J, leaving 22 bases between. The CDR3 is CASSSTSTGTKVDTQYF. The CDR3 nucleotides are TGTGCCAGCAGCTCAACGTCGACAGGGACTAAGGTAGATACGCAGTATTTT.

The chain carries TRBV4-3 and TRBJ1-3; 7 nucleotides agree with TRBD1. V was clipped by 0 bases and J by 2 bases; unmatched bases: 7. The CDR3 spans 17 residues. CDR1 and CDR2 from the germline V gene are LGHNA and YSLEER. DNA for the CDR3: TGCGCCAGCAGCCAAGATAGCCCAGGGGGAACTGGAAACACCATATATTTT. Translation: CASSQDSPGGTGNTIYF.

J is TRBJ2-7 and V is TRBV4-3; D remains ambiguous. V lost 0 bases, J lost 4 bases, and 10 bases lay in between. Germline assignment: CDR1 LGHNA and CDR2 YSLEER. CDR3 length equals 14 residues. This CDR3 is CASSQEGRAYEQYF. CDR3 coding DNA: TGCGCCAGCAGCCAAGAAGGTAGAGCTTACGAGCAGTACTTC.

This clone was picked up one time. The chain has TRBV7-2 and TRBJ2-2; no definite D call. CDR1 is SGHTA, CDR2 FQGNSA, per germline. Deletions cut 5 bases from V and 1 base from J, with 8 bases between. The CDR3 has 14 amino acids. CDR3 nucleotides: TGTGCCAGCAGCGGAGTCGGGAACACCGGGGAGCTGTTTTTT. Its translation: CASSGVGNTGELFF.

The rearrangement joins TRBV29-1 to TRBJ2-1, with D tentatively TRBD1 (5 bases). V was trimmed by 1 base and J by 0 bases, leaving 13 bases between them. Germline-derived CDR1 and CDR2 are SQVTM and ANQGSEA. This CDR3 is built from 16 residues. The CDR3 spells CSVEATTESSYNEQFF. CDR3 nucleotide sequence: TGCAGCGTTGAAGCTACGACAGAGAGCTCCTACAATGAGCAGTTCTTC.

This chain uses TRBV7-8 with TRBJ2-7; TRBD1 matches at 7 bases. The CDR3 is 14 residues long. Per the germline V gene, CDR1 is SGHVS and CDR2 is FQNEAQ. J gave up 7 bases and V 4 bases, and 10 bases lay outside the gene matches. The CDR3 DNA is TGTGCCAGCAGCTCCCGACAGGGTTTGGGGGAGCAGTACTTC. It encodes CASSSRQGLGEQYF.

This chain uses TRBV5-1 with TRBJ2-7; D may be TRBD1 (5 bases). The CDR3 sequence is 14 residues long. Germline CDR1 reads SGHRS; CDR2 reads YFSETQ. Trimming stripped 5 bases from V and 3 bases from J, with 15 bases between. The CDR3 sequence: CASRPILRDYEQYF. The CDR3 DNA reads TGCGCCAGCAGACCGATTCTCAGGGACTACGAGCAGTACTTC. Full variable domain (outside the CDR3, taken from reference TRBV5-1 and TRBJ2-7): KAGVTQTPRYLIKTRGQQVTLSCSPISGHRSVSWYQQTPGQGLQFLFEYFSETQRNKGNFPGRFSGRQFSNSRSEMNVSTLELGDSALYLCASRPILRDYEQYFGPGTRLTVT.

The chain recombines TRBV7-6 with TRBJ1-2; perhaps TRBD1 as D (6 bases). Germline V gives CDR1 SGHVS, CDR2 FNYEAQ. The ends were cut back, 2 bases at V and 5 bases at J, with 9 bases in the middle. The CDR3 runs to 13 residues. The CDR3 here is CASSLSRGYGYTF. The CDR3 DNA reads as TGTGCCAGCAGCTTATCCAGGGGATATGGCTACACCTTC.

The rearrangement joins TRBV5-6 to TRBJ2-7, with D hard to call. The V gene lost 2 bases and the J gene lost 3 bases, with 12 bases spanning the gap. The CDR3 extends over 14 amino acids. The germline CDR1 and CDR2 sequences are SGHDT and YYEEEE. The CDR3 nucleotides are TGTGCCAGCAGCTTTACGGCGGCATTCTACGAGCAGTACTTC. Translation: CASSFTAAFYEQYF.

On this clone: Distinct nucleotide sequences in the sample also encode this CDR3. The gene calls are TRBV5-1 and TRBJ2-7, with D possibly being TRBD1 (5 bases). The CDR3 runs to 14 residues. V was pared by 3 bases and J by 0 bases, with 10 bases between. Germline V gene sequence: CDR1 SGHRS, CDR2 YFSETQ. The CDR3 loop is CASSSTGSSYEQYF. The CDR3, as DNA: TGCGCCAGCAGCTCCACAGGTAGCTCCTACGAGCAGTACTTC.

Only one count was recorded for this clone. DNA of the CDR3: TGCGCCAGCAGTTCCCCGAGAGGGTCCAGCTCCTACGAGCAGTACTTC. Translating gives CASSSPRGSSSYEQYF. The chain uses TRBV5-1 and TRBJ2-7, with TRBD2 as a possible D gene (5 bases). In germline, CDR1 is SGHRS, CDR2 YFSETQ. The V gene lost 5 bases and the J gene lost 0 bases, with 18 bases spanning the gap. This CDR3 comprises 16 residues.

This clone was seen a single time. This sequence joins TRBV28 and TRBJ2-7; D may be TRBD1 (6 bases). CDR1 and CDR2 (germline): MDHEN, SYDVKM. V was shortened by 4 bases and J by 3 bases, with 13 bases between the two germline ends. This CDR3 spans 14 amino acids. Here the CDR3 DNA reads TGTGCCAGCAGTTCACAGGGAGAGCACTACGAGCAGTACTTC. This sequence encodes CASSSQGEHYEQYF.

The rearrangement joins TRBV13 to TRBJ2-7; D is unresolved. Germline CDR1 is PRHDT and CDR2 is FYEKMQ (reference sequence). This CDR3 is 14 amino acids long. V lost 4 bases and J lost 4, with 14 bases in between. This chain's CDR3 is CASSSYPTRYEQYF. The CDR3 DNA is TGTGCCAGCAGCTCATACCCGACGCGGTACGAGCAGTACTTC.

V gene TRBV6-4 combines with J gene TRBJ2-7; 8 bases are a match to TRBD1. The V gene's germline CDR1 is MRHNA and CDR2 SNTAGT. Germline trimming cut 6 bases from V and 9 bases from J; bases unmatched to any gene: 19. This CDR3 contains 16 residues. CDR3 DNA: TGTGCCAGCAGGGCCGGGACAGGACGATATGGGTGTGGGCAGTACTTC. Translating gives CASRAGTGRYGCGQYF.

This rearrangement joins TRBV7-9 to TRBJ2-7, with D tentatively TRBD1 (5 bases). CDR1 is SEHNR, CDR2 FQNEAQ, per germline (reference sequence). This CDR3 is 16 amino acids long. Trimming shortened V by 4 bases and J by 0 bases, and 16 bases separated the two germline ends. CDR3 sequence reads: CASSSSGARSSYEQYF. The CDR3 DNA is TGTGCCAGCAGCTCGAGTGGGGCCAGGAGCTCCTACGAGCAGTACTTC.

The rearrangement links TRBV7-9 to TRBJ2-2, with TRBD2 matching over 9 bases. The trim removed 5 bases at V and 4 bases at J, leaving 11 bases unmatched. Germline V gene lookup returns CDR1 SEHNR and CDR2 FQNEAQ (reference sequence). The CDR3 covers 17 residues. CDR3 sequence: CASSPLEGLAATGELFF. The CDR3 coding sequence is TGTGCCAGCAGCCCTCTAGAGGGACTAGCAGCCACCGGGGAGCTGTTTTTT.